The 26 T cell receptor beta chains reported below all come from one sample, sequenced in a study of cytomegalovirus exposure and HLA in healthy donors. PCR involved 60 Vbeta and 13 Jbeta primers. Produced via immunoSEQ multiplex PCR; TCRdb's table is partial and in-frame only. The table has some 180,000 clones, around 70% seen once; the top ten hold around 3%. The material sequenced was PBMCs. The receptors stem from a male donor in good health and CMV-seronegative.

The genes are TRBV6-6 and TRBJ1-1; D gene ambiguous. Germline-derived CDR1 and CDR2 are MNHNY and SVGAGI (reference sequence). The CDR3 consists of 12 residues. V lost 8 bases, J lost 1 base, and 8 bases lay in between. CDR3 loop: CASAPGNTEAFF. In DNA form, the CDR3 reads TGTGCCAGCGCCCCGGGGAACACTGAAGCTTTCTTT.

A word on this clone: At one of its ends the junction is not consistent with the germline gene, which may arise from a read error. The V and J genes are TRBV6-1 and TRBJ2-7; TRBD1 aligns across 8 bases. Germline CDR1 reads MNHNS; CDR2 reads SASEGT. This CDR3 is 18 amino acids long. The CDR3 sequence: CASREARTGRLRTYEQYF. In DNA, the CDR3 is TGTGCCAGCAGAGAAGCACGGACAGGGCGCCTGCGCACCTACGAGCAGTACTTC.

The V gene is TRBV6-6, the J gene TRBJ2-7, with TRBD1 as a possible D gene (6 bases). The germline V gene has CDR1 MNHNY and CDR2 SVGAGI (reference sequence). The CDR3 consists of 13 residues. V was pared by 5 bases and J by 6 bases, with 14 bases between. CDR3 coding DNA: TGTGCCAGCAGTCGACAGGCCTTCAGCGAGCAGTACTTC. Its protein is CASSRQAFSEQYF.

V is TRBV28 and J is TRBJ1-5; D call uncertain. The ends were cut back, 7 bases at V and 0 bases at J, with 19 bases in the middle. CDR1 and CDR2 from the germline V gene are MDHEN and SYDVKM. The CDR3 is 17 residues long. In DNA, the CDR3 is TGTGCCAGCACCCCCCCAATGGGCAGGAATAGCAATCAGCCCCAGCATTTT. This codes for CASTPPMGRNSNQPQHF. Looking up the rest from reference TRBV28 and TRBJ1-5 gives the full variable domain: DVKVTQSSRYLVKRTGEKVFLECVQDMDHENMFWYRQDPGLGLRLIYFSYDVKMKEKGDIPEGYSVSREKKERFSLILESASTNQTSMYLCASTPPMGRNSNQPQHFGDGTRLSIL.

This clone has only a few counts. The V call is TRBV15, the J call TRBJ1-5; TRBD1 is a possible D gene (5 bases). Deletions cut 1 base from V and 1 base from J, with 11 bases between. The CDR3 totals 16 residues. CDR1 is LNHNV and CDR2 is YYDKDF in the germline V gene (reference sequence). The CDR3 loop is CATSRVAGRSNQPQHF. The CDR3, as DNA: TGTGCCACCAGCAGAGTTGCAGGGAGGAGCAATCAGCCCCAGCATTTT.

V gene TRBV5-1 combines with J gene TRBJ2-2; D is possibly TRBD1 (7 bases). Germline V lookup: CDR1 SGHRS, CDR2 YFSETQ. The length of the CDR3 is 17 residues. The V gene lost 4 bases and the J gene lost 2 bases, with 18 bases spanning the gap. CDR3: CASSLKRGTANTGELFF. CDR3 nucleotide sequence: TGCGCCAGCAGCCTCAAACGCGGGACAGCCAACACCGGGGAGCTGTTTTTT. Using reference TRBV5-1 and TRBJ2-2 for the parts outside the CDR3, the full variable domain is KAGVTQTPRYLIKTRGQQVTLSCSPISGHRSVSWYQQTPGQGLQFLFEYFSETQRNKGNFPGRFSGRQFSNSRSEMNVSTLELGDSALYLCASSLKRGTANTGELFFGEGSRLTVL.

The chain uses TRBV19 and TRBJ1-5; the D is unclear. The germline V gene encodes CDR1 LNHDA and CDR2 SQIVND (reference sequence). The CDR3 totals 15 residues. Trimming took 3 bases from V and 3 from J, leaving 12 bases between them. The DNA for the CDR3 is TGTGCCAGTAGTATTAATTGGCAATCCAATCAGCCCCAGCATTTT. It specifies CASSINWQSNQPQHF.

The CDR3 sequence: CASSDPRYSNQPQHF. DNA for the CDR3: TGTGCCAGCAGTGACCCCAGATATAGCAATCAGCCCCAGCATTTT. The chain recombines TRBV2 with TRBJ1-5; D not certain. Trimming removed 3 bases from V and 0 bases from J, with 9 bases in between. Germline-derived CDR1 and CDR2 are SNHLY and FYNNEI. This CDR3 is 15 amino acids long.

This clone came up a few times. The V call is TRBV28, the J call TRBJ2-1; TRBD2 aligns across 8 bases. Germline V gene data show CDR1 as MDHEN and CDR2 as SYDVKM. V lost 5 bases and J lost 9; bases outside the gene matches: 12. This CDR3 region has 15 residues. CDR3 bases: TGTGCCAGCAGTCCCTGGACTAGCAAGGGCGGTGAGCAGTTCTTC. This translates into CASSPWTSKGGEQFF.

The rearrangement links TRBV7-6 to TRBJ2-3; unclear D gene. Trimming cost V 4 bases and J 2 bases, with 7 bases left between them. This CDR3 has 13 residues. In germline, CDR1 is SGHVS, CDR2 FNYEAQ. DNA of the CDR3: TGTGCCAGCAGCTCACGAGACACAGATACGCAGTATTTT. As protein: CASSSRDTDTQYF.

Comments on this clone: The junction departs from the called germline gene at one end, perhaps through a read error. The CDR3 sequence is CSSSLPKGQGSVVNTEAFF. CDR3 bases: TGTTCCAGCAGCTTGCCTAAGGGACAGGGGTCGGTAGTGAACACTGAAGCTTTCTTT. This sequence joins TRBV7-9 and TRBJ1-1, with TRBD1 identical over 10 bases. Germline V gene sequence: CDR1 SEHNR, CDR2 FQNEAQ (reference sequence). The CDR3 totals 19 residues.

This clone was seen a single time. This chain links TRBV7-9 with TRBJ1-1; D remains unclear. Trimming took off 2 bases at V and 4 bases at J, with 14 bases between the two ends. The CDR3 runs to 15 residues. CDR1 is SEHNR and CDR2 is FQNEAQ in the germline V gene (reference sequence). The CDR3 loop is CASSLREGKATEAFF. CDR3 DNA: TGTGCCAGCAGCTTAAGGGAGGGCAAGGCCACTGAAGCTTTCTTT.

V and J are TRBV30 and TRBJ2-1, with D possibly TRBD2 on 6 matching bases. The V end lost 1 base, the J end lost 8 bases, and 12 bases lay between the germline ends. This CDR3 is 13 amino acids long. Germline CDR1 is GTSNPN and CDR2 is SVGIG (reference sequence). The CDR3 loop is CAWSDSGLHEQFF. The CDR3 nucleotides read TGTGCCTGGAGTGACTCCGGACTACATGAGCAGTTCTTC. The full variable domain, in which reference TRBV30 and TRBJ2-1 provide the parts outside the CDR3, is SQTIHQWPATLVQPVGSPLSLECTVEGTSNPNLYWYRQAAGRGLQLLFYSVGIGQISSEVPQNLSASRPQDRQFILSSKKLLLSDSGFYLCAWSDSGLHEQFFGPGTRLTVL.

The chain carries TRBV5-6 and TRBJ2-3; D not certain. This CDR3 contains 13 residues. With 1 base removed from V and 3 bases from J, the gap between germline ends came to 6 bases. Germline V gives CDR1 SGHDT, CDR2 YYEEEE. The CDR3 region has the DNA TGTGCCAGCAGCTTGTCGTATACAGATACGCAGTATTTT. Its protein product is CASSLSYTDTQYF.

V and J are TRBV5-6 and TRBJ1-3; D is unresolved. The CDR3 sequence is 18 residues long. CDR1 SGHDT and CDR2 YYEEEE come from the germline V gene. V was shortened by 0 bases and J by 2 bases, with 18 bases between the two germline ends. The CDR3, as DNA: TGTGCCAGCAGCTTGGCGCTGCGCCGAAGACTTACTGGAAACACCATATATTTT. Amino acid sequence: CASSLALRRRLTGNTIYF.

The gene calls are TRBV30 and TRBJ1-5, with 7 nucleotides matching TRBD1. The CDR3 is made up of 14 amino acids. The trim removed 2 bases at V and 4 bases at J, leaving 5 bases unmatched. From germline, CDR1 is GTSNPN and CDR2 SVGIG (reference sequence). CDR3 in DNA: TGTGCCTGGAGTTCCGACAGGGTTAATCAGCCCCAGCATTTT. Amino acids: CAWSSDRVNQPQHF. Combining the CDR3 with reference TRBV30 and TRBJ1-5 gives the whole variable domain SQTIHQWPATLVQPVGSPLSLECTVEGTSNPNLYWYRQAAGRGLQLLFYSVGIGQISSEVPQNLSASRPQDRQFILSSKKLLLSDSGFYLCAWSSDRVNQPQHFGDGTRLSIL.

This clone was counted a single time. This chain uses TRBV11-2 with TRBJ2-3; possible D gene TRBD2, 6 bases. This CDR3 spans 16 amino acids. Germline values: CDR1 SGHAT, CDR2 FQNNGV. Trimming removed 5 bases at V and 4 bases at J, with 19 bases between. The CDR3 sequence: CASSVSGTAYADTQYF. The CDR3 DNA sequence: TGTGCCAGCAGCGTATCCGGGACTGCCTATGCAGATACGCAGTATTTT.

The CDR3: CSVMSGLAGVSEQFF. The CDR3 nucleotides read TGCAGCGTTATGTCGGGTCTAGCGGGAGTGAGTGAGCAGTTCTTC. V is TRBV29-1 and J is TRBJ2-1; 10 bases line up with TRBD2. The length of the CDR3 is 15 residues. V lost 5 bases and J lost 9; bases outside the gene matches: 13. CDR1 and CDR2 from the germline V gene are SQVTM and ANQGSEA.

This clone was counted only a few times. The rearrangement joins TRBV13 to TRBJ1-5; possibly TRBD1 for D (6 bases). V was cut by 3 bases and J by 2 bases, with 20 bases left in between. Germline V lookup: CDR1 PRHDT, CDR2 FYEKMQ (reference sequence). The CDR3 extends over 18 amino acids. The CDR3 region is CASSFSGDEGGGNQPQHF. CDR3 nucleotide sequence: TGTGCCAGCAGCTTTTCAGGGGATGAAGGGGGAGGCAATCAGCCCCAGCATTTT.

This clone has a single count. J is TRBJ2-1 and V is TRBV7-7, with TRBD2 matching over 7 bases. The CDR3 has 15 amino acids. J lost 3 bases, V lost 3 bases, and 5 bases had no gene match. The germline gives CDR1 SSHAT, CDR2 FNYEAQ (reference sequence). The CDR3 protein is CASSLGGSVYNEQFF. CDR3 DNA sequence: TGTGCCAGCAGCTTGGGCGGGAGTGTCTACAATGAGCAGTTCTTC.

The rearrangement links TRBV19 to TRBJ1-6; a weak D match, TRBD1 (5 bases). Trimming shortened V by 9 bases and J by 5 bases, and 14 bases separated the two germline ends. Germline CDR1 LNHDA, CDR2 SQIVND (reference sequence). This CDR3 is built from 14 residues. The CDR3: CASAGQAHNSPLHF. The CDR3 DNA reads as TGTGCCAGCGCGGGGCAGGCGCATAATTCACCCCTCCACTTT.

This rearrangement joins TRBV6-1 to TRBJ1-3, with TRBD1 identical over 9 bases. The V segment lost 6 bases and the J segment 3 bases; nucleotides outside the gene matches: 6. CDR3 length: 15 residues. From germline, CDR1 is MNHNS and CDR2 SASEGT. The CDR3 DNA sequence: TGTGCCAGCAGCGGGGGGGGACAGGGTGGAAACACCATATATTTT. Its protein product is CASSGGGQGGNTIYF.

The chain couples TRBV7-3 to TRBJ1-6, with 7 positions matching TRBD1. Germline CDR1 SGHTA, CDR2 FQGTGA. Trimming at V came to 5 bases and at J to 7 bases, leaving 8 bases not matched to a gene. CDR3 length: 15 residues. CDR3 amino acids: CASSKSGTANSPLHF. The CDR3 DNA sequence: TGTGCCAGCAGCAAATCCGGGACAGCAAATTCACCCCTCCACTTT.

This clone was seen many times. V is TRBV28 and J is TRBJ2-7; the D gene is possibly TRBD2 (5 bases). The CDR3 runs to 12 residues. Germline lookup yields CDR1 MDHEN and CDR2 SYDVKM. V lost 2 bases and J 3 bases, leaving 5 bases between the germline ends. The DNA of the CDR3 is TGTGCCAGCAGTTTAGAGGGCTACGAGCAGTACTTC. Its protein is CASSLEGYEQYF.

This clone was seen just once. The genes are TRBV11-2 and TRBJ2-2; TRBD2 agrees at 7 bases. Trimming cost V 2 bases and J 0 bases; bases outside gene matches: 3. The CDR3 extends over 16 amino acids. The V gene's germline CDR1 is SGHAT and CDR2 FQNNGV. The CDR3 DNA sequence: TGTGCCAGCAGCTTACGGCTAGCGGCGAACACCGGGGAGCTGTTTTTT. This sequence encodes CASSLRLAANTGELFF.

The gene calls are TRBV6-5 and TRBJ2-1; 9 bases line up with TRBD2. Germline V lookup: CDR1 MNHEY, CDR2 SVGAGI. V gave up 7 bases and J gave up 6 bases; unmatched junction bases: 10. The CDR3 sequence is 15 residues long. CDR3 sequence: CASTLAGSTPNEQFF. The CDR3 nucleotides read TGTGCCAGCACTCTAGCGGGGTCCACCCCCAATGAGCAGTTCTTC.